This paragraph reports one T cell receptor (beta chain). The CDR3 loop spans 17 amino acids. The germline V gene has CDR1 SGHTA and CDR2 FQGTGA. Trimming stripped 4 bases from V and 4 bases from J, with 21 bases between. The data stem from a study of blood T cell repertoires in COVID-19. Study details: Acute and convalescent COVID-19 samples came from the United States, Italy and Spain. The cDNA or gDNA used as material had been derived from T cells, B-cell-depleted T cells, or PBMCs.

As processed by the authors: Reference gene primer amplification yielded estimated nucleated cell counts. TCRdb's copy holds only in-frame clones and misses some; the assay was immunoSEQ multiplex PCR. The DNA gave D and trimming, while V, J and clone size come from that table. The sample comprises 65,000 to 75,000 clones, 65% to 90% of which are singletons, and roughly 41% rests with the top ten. The rearrangement joins TRBV7-3 to TRBJ2-3; perhaps TRBD2 as D (6 bases). The receptor comes from an elderly man with acute or convalescent COVID-19. Sequencing input: peripheral blood. This CDR3 is CASSSSGAGLPPDTQYF. CDR3 DNA sequence: TGTGCCAGCAGCTCCTCCGGGGCGGGACTCCCCCCAGATACGCAGTATTTT.